One sample yielded the 16 T cell receptor beta chains listed below, sequenced in a study of T cell responses to AZD1222 COVID-19 vaccine. The method was immunoSEQ multiplex PCR; TCRdb's version includes in-frame clones alone and lacks a portion of them. The data hold 100,000 to 150,000 clones, with 88% observed a single time. The specimen was peripheral blood, collected on day 0 of AZD1222 vaccination. The source of these receptors is an adult in good health.

The chain combines TRBV19 with TRBJ2-3; tentatively, D is TRBD1 or TRBD2 (5 bases each). V dropped 8 bases and J dropped 2 bases, with 14 bases sitting between them. This CDR3 is built from 14 residues. Germline lookup yields CDR1 LNHDA and CDR2 SQIVND (reference sequence). DNA of the CDR3: TGTGCCAGTCGGGACGGAAGCTTCACAGATACGCAGTATTTT. Translated: CASRDGSFTDTQYF.

The rearrangement links TRBV11-3 to TRBJ2-1, with D maybe TRBD1 (5 bases). Trimming removed 5 bases at V and 6 bases at J, with 14 bases between. Germline V gene sequence: CDR1 SGHNT, CDR2 YENEEA. This CDR3 is built from 14 residues. For the CDR3, the DNA is TGTGCCAGCAGCCTCTTGGGCAGGGCCAATGAGCAGTTCTTC. It is translated as CASSLLGRANEQFF.

This clone was recorded only once. The V gene is TRBV5-1, the J gene TRBJ2-5, with unresolved D. V was cut by 4 bases and J by 5 bases, with 12 bases left in between. Germline V gene sequence: CDR1 SGHRS, CDR2 YFSETQ. The length of the CDR3 is 13 residues. The CDR3 loop reads CASSGGLSETQYF. CDR3 coding DNA: TGCGCCAGCAGCGGCGGTCTGTCTGAGACCCAGTACTTC. The variable domain in full, with the rest retrieved from reference TRBV5-1 and TRBJ2-5, is KAGVTQTPRYLIKTRGQQVTLSCSPISGHRSVSWYQQTPGQGLQFLFEYFSETQRNKGNFPGRFSGRQFSNSRSEMNVSTLELGDSALYLCASSGGLSETQYFGPGTRLLVL.

In its sample, this clone was seen once. This chain joins TRBV5-4 and TRBJ2-3; D is perhaps TRBD1 (5 bases). The V end was cut by 5 bases, the J end by 6 bases, with 13 bases between. This CDR3 has 13 residues. Germline CDR1 and CDR2: SGHNT and YYREEE (reference sequence). CDR3 nucleotides: TGTGCCAGCAGTAGCCCAGGGCTGGATACGCAGTATTTT. Translating it yields CASSSPGLDTQYF.

In its sample, this clone was seen a few times. CDR3 sequence: CAISTTSYNSPLHF. DNA of the CDR3: TGTGCCATCAGTACGACAAGCTATAATTCACCCCTCCACTTT. The V and J genes are TRBV10-3 and TRBJ1-6, with D uncertain. V was pared by 5 bases and J by 3 bases, with 8 bases between. The CDR3 is 14 amino acids. From germline, CDR1 is ENHRY and CDR2 SYGVKD.

This chain connects TRBV6-4 to TRBJ2-1; TRBD2 matches 10 bases. Losses at the gene ends were 6 bases for V and 10 bases for J; bases not matched to a gene: 9. Germline CDR1 MRHNA, CDR2 SNTAGT. The CDR3 is made up of 14 amino acids. Here the CDR3 reads CASSPLAGVSEQFF. The CDR3 region has the DNA TGTGCCAGCAGCCCCCTAGCGGGGGTGTCGGAGCAGTTCTTC.

The V gene is TRBV9, the J gene TRBJ2-7, with D perhaps TRBD2 (5 bases). From germline, CDR1 is SGDLS and CDR2 YYNGEE. V was pared by 8 bases and J by 2 bases, with 8 bases between. CDR3 size: 11 residues. The CDR3 DNA is TGTGCCAGTGGAGGACCCTACGAGCAGTACTTC. It translates to CASGGPYEQYF.

Details on this clone: Its ends do not fully match the called genes, so a read error is possible. The chain has TRBV5-1 and TRBJ1-4; D may be TRBD1 (6 bases). This CDR3 spans 15 amino acids. Germline-derived CDR1 and CDR2 are SGHRS and YFSETQ. CDR3 in DNA: TGCGCCAGCAGATTGGGGGCAGGCGGGAATGAAAAACTGTTTTTT. Protein: CASRLGAGGNEKLFF.

The rearrangement uses TRBV11-2 and TRBJ1-6, with no clear D. The germline V gene has CDR1 SGHAT and CDR2 FQNNGV. The germline V and J ends were trimmed by 5 bases and 9 bases, with 14 bases remaining between them. The CDR3 has 14 residues. The CDR3 nucleotides read TGTGCCAGCAGCCCCGGACGGGGAATTTCACCCCTCCACTTT. Protein product: CASSPGRGISPLHF.

This clone was detected ten times or more. The J gene is TRBJ1-6, the V gene TRBV5-1; no definite D call. The CDR3 covers 17 residues. The V end lost 0 bases, the J end lost 0 bases, and 10 bases lay between the germline ends. Germline CDR1 is SGHRS and CDR2 is YFSETQ. CDR3 residues: CASSLATESSYNSPLHF. Here the CDR3 DNA reads TGCGCCAGCAGCTTGGCCACGGAGAGCTCCTATAATTCACCCCTCCACTTT.

J is TRBJ2-1 and V is TRBV3-1 (or the pseudogene TRBV3-2); D not certain. Trimming cost V 1 base and J 6 bases, with 4 bases left between them. This CDR3 contains 12 residues. Germline V gene data show CDR1 as LGHDT and CDR2 as YNNKEL (reference sequence). The CDR3 sequence is CASSQVPNEQFF. The CDR3 DNA reads TGTGCCAGCAGCCAAGTACCCAATGAGCAGTTCTTC.

The J gene is TRBJ1-1, the V gene TRBV29-1; no firm D call. The CDR3 runs 13 residues. Trimming shortened V by 7 bases and J by 4 bases, and 16 bases separated the two germline ends. The germline V gene encodes CDR1 SQVTM and CDR2 ANQGSEA. Written as DNA, the CDR3 is TGCAGCGCCGACGGGTTGAGTTTCACTGAAGCTTTCTTT. Residues: CSADGLSFTEAFF.

The chain is built from TRBV5-5 and TRBJ2-5; D is tentatively TRBD1 or TRBD2 (5 bases each). V shed 4 bases and J shed 5 bases, with 21 bases lying between them. The CDR3 has 16 amino acids. The germline V gene encodes CDR1 SGHKS and CDR2 YYEKEE (reference sequence). The CDR3, as DNA: TGTGCCAGCAGCCTTCTTTCTCGGGGCTTGGGGGAGACCCAGTACTTC. Translating it yields CASSLLSRGLGETQYF.

This chain joins TRBV19 and TRBJ1-1; TRBD1 might be the D (5 bases). The CDR3 totals 15 residues. V lost 0 bases, J lost 5 bases, and 13 bases lay in between. The germline V gene encodes CDR1 LNHDA and CDR2 SQIVND (reference sequence). CDR3 loop: CASSIDSQGGTEAFF. The CDR3 nucleotides read TGTGCCAGTAGTATAGATTCGCAGGGCGGGACTGAAGCTTTCTTT. Variable domain in full (rest from reference TRBV19 and TRBJ1-1): DGGITQSPKYLFRKEGQNVTLSCEQNLNHDAMYWYRQDPGQGLRLIYYSQIVNDFQKGDIAEGYSVSREKKESFPLTVTSAQKNPTAFYLCASSIDSQGGTEAFFGQGTRLTVV.

The J gene is TRBJ1-6, the V gene TRBV27, with D unresolved. Germline V gene sequence: CDR1 MNHEY, CDR2 SMNVEV (reference sequence). V was clipped by 2 bases and J by 8 bases, with 10 bases between them. The CDR3 has 14 amino acids. The CDR3 sequence is CASSLGRRYSPLHF. CDR3 bases: TGTGCCAGCAGTTTAGGCCGTCGGTATTCACCCCTCCACTTT.

The V call is TRBV28, the J call TRBJ2-2; tentatively, D is TRBD2 (5 bases). The CDR3 has 14 residues. V was clipped by 1 base and J by 5 bases, with 8 bases between them. Germline CDR1 MDHEN, CDR2 SYDVKM. CDR3 nucleotide sequence: TGTGCCAGCAGTTTATACGGGGAAACCGGGGAGCTGTTTTTT. It encodes CASSLYGETGELFF. Filled out from reference TRBV28 and TRBJ2-2, the complete variable domain reads DVKVTQSSRYLVKRTGEKVFLECVQDMDHENMFWYRQDPGLGLRLIYFSYDVKMKEKGDIPEGYSVSREKKERFSLILESASTNQTSMYLCASSLYGETGELFFGEGSRLTVL.